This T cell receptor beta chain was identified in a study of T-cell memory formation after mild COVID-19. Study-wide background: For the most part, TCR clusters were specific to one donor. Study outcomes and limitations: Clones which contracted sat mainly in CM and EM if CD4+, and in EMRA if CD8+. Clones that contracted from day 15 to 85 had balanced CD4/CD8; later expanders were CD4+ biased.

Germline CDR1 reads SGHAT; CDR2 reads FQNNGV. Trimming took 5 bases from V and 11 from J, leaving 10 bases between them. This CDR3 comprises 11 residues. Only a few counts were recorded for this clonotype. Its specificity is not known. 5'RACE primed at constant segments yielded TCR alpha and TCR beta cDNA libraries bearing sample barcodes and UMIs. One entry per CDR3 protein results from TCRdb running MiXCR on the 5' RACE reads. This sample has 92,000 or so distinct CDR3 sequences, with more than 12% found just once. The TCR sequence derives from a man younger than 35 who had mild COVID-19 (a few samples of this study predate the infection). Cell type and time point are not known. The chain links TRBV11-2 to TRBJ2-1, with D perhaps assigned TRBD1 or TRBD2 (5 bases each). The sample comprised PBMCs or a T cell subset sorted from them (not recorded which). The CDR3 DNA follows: TGTGCCAGCAGCCCAGGGAGACAGCAGTTCTTC. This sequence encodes CASSPGRQQFF.